What follows are 25 T cell receptor beta chains derived from one specimen sequenced in a study of T cells after yellow fever vaccination. TCRdb re-called the 5' RACE reads with MiXCR, one entry per CDR3 protein. The table lists around 550,000 distinct CDR3 sequences, under 25% of them singletons. The sample in question was PBMCs, obtained 15 days after the yellow fever booster vaccination. These receptors were taken from a man aged 25 to 45 who received the YFV17D yellow fever vaccine.

This clonotype was seen a handful of times. The chain uses TRBV20-1 and TRBJ1-2; D might be TRBD1 (5 bases). V was shortened by 1 base and J by 4 bases, with 10 bases between the two germline ends. Germline V gives CDR1 DFQATT, CDR2 SNEGSKA (reference sequence). The CDR3 runs 13 residues. This CDR3 is CSARVDTGYGYTF. CDR3 in DNA: TGCAGTGCTAGAGTGGACACGGGCTATGGCTACACCTTC.

The J gene is TRBJ2-3, the V gene TRBV20-1, with unresolved D. With 4 bases removed from V and 11 bases from J, the gap between germline ends came to 22 bases. Germline CDR1 is DFQATT and CDR2 is SNEGSKA (reference sequence). The length of the CDR3 is 14 residues. The CDR3 is CSAKKTGDNFKQYF. The CDR3, as DNA: TGCAGTGCTAAGAAGACCGGCGACAATTTTAAGCAGTATTTT.

The CDR3 sequence is CSAPGQGPYEQYF. The CDR3 bases are TGCAGCGCTCCGGGACAGGGACCCTACGAGCAGTACTTC. V is TRBV29-1 and J is TRBJ2-7; TRBD1 matches 9 bases. The germline gives CDR1 SQVTM, CDR2 ANQGSEA. V shed 7 bases, J shed 2 bases, and the junction held 6 bases outside the gene matches. CDR3 length: 13 amino acids.

This clonotype has only a few counts. The V call is TRBV20-1, the J call TRBJ2-7, with 8 bases aligning to TRBD1. V shed 0 bases and J 4 bases; nucleotides not matched to a gene: 11. The CDR3 has 16 residues. Germline assignment: CDR1 DFQATT and CDR2 SNEGSKA (reference sequence). The CDR3: CSAREPTRGLGYEQYF. The CDR3 DNA reads as TGCAGTGCTAGAGAACCAACCAGGGGGCTTGGTTACGAGCAGTACTTC.

This chain connects TRBV12-3 or TRBV12-4 to TRBJ2-7; the D gene is possibly TRBD1 (5 bases). The CDR3 extends over 15 amino acids. Deletions cut 2 bases from V and 0 bases from J, with 11 bases between. The CDR3 here is CASSLRAGNSYEQYF. CDR3 DNA sequence: TGTGCCAGCAGTTTAAGGGCAGGGAACTCCTACGAGCAGTACTTC.

This clonotype was seen a handful of times. J is TRBJ2-7 and V is TRBV7-6; D is uncertain. V lost 1 base, J lost 1 base, and 11 bases lay in between. The CDR3 extends over 15 amino acids. CDR1 is SGHVS and CDR2 is FNYEAQ in the germline V gene. The CDR3 region is CASSLGREQSYEQYF. The DNA for the CDR3 is TGTGCCAGCAGCTTAGGACGTGAACAATCCTACGAGCAGTACTTC.

The CDR3 region is CATSREAGAPDTQYF. The CDR3 DNA reads as TGTGCCACCAGCAGAGAAGCGGGAGCCCCAGATACGCAGTATTTT. The rearrangement joins TRBV15 to TRBJ2-3; TRBD2 agrees at 8 bases. CDR3 length equals 15 residues. V dropped 0 bases and J dropped 4; count of bases not matched to a gene: 3. The germline V gene has CDR1 LNHNV and CDR2 YYDKDF (reference sequence).

The J gene is TRBJ2-2, the V gene TRBV27; no definite D call. CDR3 length equals 15 residues. CDR1 MNHEY and CDR2 SMNVEV come from the germline V gene (reference sequence). V lost 0 bases to trimming and J lost 3 bases, with 8 bases between them. CDR3 protein: CASSLSGRYTGELFF. Here the CDR3 DNA reads TGTGCCAGCAGTTTATCTGGCCGGTACACCGGGGAGCTGTTTTTT.

This clonotype was detected only a few times. The rearrangement joins TRBV14 to TRBJ2-3, with D uncertain. The CDR3 runs 13 residues. V gave up 5 bases and J gave up 4 bases, with 10 bases separating them. In germline, CDR1 is SGHDN, CDR2 FVKESK. Here the CDR3 reads CASSANLADTQYF. For the CDR3, the DNA is TGTGCCAGCAGCGCGAATTTGGCAGATACGCAGTATTTT.

The chain joins TRBV5-1 to TRBJ2-7, with 12 bases that match TRBD2. Losses at the gene ends were 2 bases for V and 2 bases for J; bases not matched to a gene: 5. Germline-derived CDR1 and CDR2 are SGHRS and YFSETQ. The CDR3 length is 16 residues. CDR3 region: CASSLMGLAGTYEQYF. The CDR3 region has the DNA TGCGCCAGCAGCTTAATGGGACTAGCGGGTACCTACGAGCAGTACTTC.

Here the CDR3 DNA reads TGTGCCAGCAGCCACACTGGGGAGCAGTACTTC. It specifies CASSHTGEQYF. This chain uses TRBV6-2 or TRBV6-3 with TRBJ2-7; D remains ambiguous. V was cut by 6 bases and J by 7 bases, with 10 bases left in between. The CDR3 is 11 residues long. Germline V lookup: CDR1 MNHEY, CDR2 SVGEGT.

Details on this clonotype: A single base separates this from a much larger clone, so it may be a read error. The J gene is TRBJ2-1, the V gene TRBV2; D is unclear. The CDR3 extends over 11 amino acids. The ends were cut back, 8 bases at V and 2 bases at J, with 4 bases in the middle. The germline gives CDR1 SNHLY, CDR2 FYNNEI. In DNA, the CDR3 is TGTGCCAGCGCCCCCTACAATGAGCAGTTCTTC. It codes for CASAPYNEQFF. Drawing the rest from reference TRBV2 and TRBJ2-1, the complete variable domain is EPEVTQTPSHQVTQMGQEVILRCVPISNHLYFYWYRQILGQKVEFLVSFYNNEISEKSEIFDDQFSVERPDGSNFTLKIRSTKLEDSAMYFCASAPYNEQFFGPGTRLTVL.

This clonotype showed up just a few times. V gene TRBV6-6 combines with J gene TRBJ1-4; D call uncertain. This CDR3 spans 12 amino acids. From germline, CDR1 is MNHNY and CDR2 SVGAGI (reference sequence). V lost 4 bases, J lost 8 bases, and 8 bases lay in between. As DNA, the CDR3 is TGTGCCAGCAGTTCCCCTCCGGAAAAACTGTTTTTT. The encoded protein is CASSSPPEKLFF.

V and J are TRBV7-2 and TRBJ2-1, with D possibly being TRBD1 or TRBD2 (8 bases each). V was clipped by 7 bases and J by 9 bases, with 25 bases between them. CDR1 and CDR2 (germline): SGHTA, FQGNSA. The CDR3 has 16 residues. Here the CDR3 reads CASKPGGASGSFEQFF. CDR3 nucleotides: TGTGCCAGCAAACCAGGGGGCGCGAGCGGGAGTTTTGAGCAGTTCTTC.

This clonotype was detected a few times. The chain combines TRBV20-1 with TRBJ2-7, with TRBD2 matching 7 bases. This CDR3 comprises 15 residues. The trim removed 5 bases at V and 2 bases at J, leaving 12 bases unmatched. The V gene's germline CDR1 is DFQATT and CDR2 SNEGSKA (reference sequence). The CDR3 protein is CSARRGTGGTYEQYF. The CDR3 bases are TGCAGTGCTCGCCGGGGTACGGGAGGCACCTACGAGCAGTACTTC.

The V gene is TRBV7-2, the J gene TRBJ1-2; no clear D. V was cut by 5 bases and J by 3 bases, with 10 bases left in between. This CDR3 spans 13 amino acids. In germline, CDR1 is SGHTA, CDR2 FQGNSA. CDR3 in amino acids: CASSLQADYGYTF. Written as DNA, the CDR3 is TGTGCCAGCAGCCTGCAGGCAGACTATGGCTACACCTTC.

The sample holds a few counts of this clonotype. The J gene is TRBJ2-7, the V gene TRBV7-2; D is undetermined. Germline CDR1 and CDR2: SGHTA and FQGNSA. V lost 4 bases and J lost 3, with 13 bases in between. The CDR3 has 14 amino acids. The CDR3 DNA reads as TGTGCCAGCAGCTCTCGTGGCGGATTCTACGAGCAGTACTTC. Protein product: CASSSRGGFYEQYF.

This sequence joins TRBV20-1 and TRBJ2-7; TRBD2 matches at 11 bases. CDR1 DFQATT and CDR2 SNEGSKA come from the germline V gene (reference sequence). CDR3 length: 16 amino acids. V shed 3 bases and J 6 bases; nucleotides not matched to a gene: 13. CDR3 amino acids: CSARTGLAEFPGEQYF. DNA for the CDR3: TGCAGTGCTAGGACGGGACTAGCGGAGTTTCCTGGCGAGCAGTACTTC.

This clonotype was detected only a few times. The chain links TRBV5-1 to TRBJ2-1; 12 nucleotides align to TRBD2. V was clipped by 4 bases and J by 9 bases; unmatched bases: 11. Germline V lookup: CDR1 SGHRS, CDR2 YFSETQ. This CDR3 is 16 amino acids long. CDR3 loop: CASSHAGLAGGVEQFF. CDR3 sequence (DNA): TGCGCCAGCAGCCACGCGGGCCTAGCGGGAGGGGTTGAGCAGTTCTTC.

In its sample, this clonotype was seen a few times. The chain is built from TRBV14 and TRBJ1-6; the match to TRBD1 covers 7 bases. CDR3 length: 15 residues. CDR1 SGHDN and CDR2 FVKESK come from the germline V gene. The ends lost 3 bases at V and 10 bases at J; junction bases unmatched: 9. CDR3 sequence: CASSHGQARGSPLHF. The CDR3, as DNA: TGTGCCAGCAGCCACGGACAGGCAAGAGGATCACCCCTCCACTTT.

This clonotype was observed a few times. V is TRBV10-3 and J is TRBJ1-1; D is ambiguous. Trimming took 4 bases from V and 0 from J, leaving 15 bases between them. Germline CDR1 reads ENHRY; CDR2 reads SYGVKD. This CDR3 spans 16 amino acids. The CDR3 sequence is CAISAVAATMNTEAFF. CDR3 coding DNA: TGTGCCATCAGTGCGGTGGCCGCGACAATGAACACTGAAGCTTTCTTT.

The rearrangement links TRBV25-1 to TRBJ1-6, with a tentative D call TRBD1 (5 bases). The CDR3 is made up of 13 amino acids. The germline gives CDR1 MGHDK, CDR2 SYGVNS. V gave up 6 bases and J gave up 6 bases, with 9 bases separating them. The CDR3 nucleotides read TGTGCCAGCAGGGTAGACAGTAATTCACCCCTCCACTTT. Encoded protein: CASRVDSNSPLHF.

This clonotype has only a few counts. The chain combines TRBV12-3 or TRBV12-4 with TRBJ2-7; D gene uncertain. The CDR3 totals 15 residues. Trimming removed 1 base from V and 2 bases from J, with 12 bases in between. CDR3 in DNA: TGTGCCAGCAGTTTAGAAACCGTCTGGGCCTACGAGCAGTACTTC. Translated, it gives CASSLETVWAYEQYF.

The J gene is TRBJ2-1, the V gene TRBV18; D remains unclear. Germline V gene sequence: CDR1 KGHSH, CDR2 LQKENI. CDR3 length equals 13 residues. V was clipped by 4 bases and J by 8 bases, with 12 bases between them. This chain's CDR3 is CASSQSDGYEQFF. The CDR3 nucleotides read TGTGCCAGCTCACAATCCGACGGTTATGAGCAGTTCTTC.

J is TRBJ2-7 and V is TRBV21-1; whether TRBD1, the table's D call, matches the DNA was not checked. TRBV21-1 corresponds to a pseudogene. This CDR3 region has 15 residues. The CDR3: CASSPRGDREYEQYF. CDR3 coding DNA: TGTGCCAGCAGCCCCCGGGGGGACAGGGAATACGAGCAGTACTTC.